These 4 T cell receptor beta chains share one sample of origin, sequenced in a study of T cells after yellow fever vaccination. TCRdb reprocessed the 5' RACE reads via MiXCR and lists one record per CDR3 protein. In the table there are 550,000 or so distinct CDR3 sequences, 15% to 20% of which are singletons. Specimen: PBMCs, collected 15 days after the yellow fever booster vaccination. Receptors were obtained from a young man who received the YFV17D yellow fever vaccine.

This chain links TRBV5-6 with TRBJ2-5, with D maybe TRBD2 (6 bases). This CDR3 has 14 residues. Germline V gene data show CDR1 as SGHDT and CDR2 as YYEEEE. V was cut by 0 bases and J by 5 bases, with 11 bases left in between. The CDR3 loop is CASSLDPGEETQYF. The CDR3 DNA is TGTGCCAGCAGCTTGGATCCGGGGGAGGAGACCCAGTACTTC.

This clonotype was counted once. CDR3 protein: CASMKGYTEAFF. The CDR3, as DNA: TGTGCCAGCATGAAGGGATACACTGAAGCTTTCTTT. The V and J genes are TRBV25-1 and TRBJ1-1; D is uncertain. Deletions cut 7 bases from V and 3 bases from J, with 9 bases between. Germline-derived CDR1 and CDR2 are MGHDK and SYGVNS. The CDR3 loop spans 12 amino acids. Together with reference TRBV25-1 and TRBJ1-1, the CDR3 gives the full variable domain: EADIYQTPRYLVIGTGKKITLECSQTMGHDKMYWYQQDPGMELHLIHYSYGVNSTEKGDLSSESTVSRIRTEHFPLTLESARPSHTSQYLCASMKGYTEAFFGQGTRLTVV.

The chain has TRBV20-1 and TRBJ1-1, with TRBD1 matching 11 bases. The CDR3 has 13 residues. Germline V gene sequence: CDR1 DFQATT, CDR2 SNEGSKA (reference sequence). J lost 4 bases, V lost 3 bases, and 1 base had no gene match. The CDR3 spells CSARGTGGTEAFF. The CDR3 DNA sequence: TGCAGTGCTAGGGGGACAGGGGGCACTGAAGCTTTCTTT.

This clonotype was seen more than once but under ten times. This chain uses TRBV7-8 with TRBJ2-1, with D hard to call. Trimming left V 5 bases short and J 0 bases short, with 5 bases between. The CDR3 consists of 13 residues. The germline V gene has CDR1 SGHVS and CDR2 FQNEAQ. The CDR3, as DNA: TGTGCCAGCAGCACAGCCTCCTACAATGAGCAGTTCTTC. This encodes CASSTASYNEQFF.